A selection of T cell receptor beta chains follows, all from one sample in a study of preoperative IRX-2 immunotherapy in early breast cancer. Only in-frame clones appear in the TCRdb table, and some are missing; sequencing was by immunoSEQ multiplex PCR. The sample yields tens of thousands of clones, 90% to 95% seen once. The sequenced sample was tumor tissue, obtained after IRX-2 immunotherapy. The receptors originated from a human donor with breast cancer. Both conserved end residues are part of each CDR3. A D gene is named only where the DNA matches it firmly. Only part of the rows carry a size: once, few, many, or a class if the clone is expanded.

. | TRBJ1-1 | . | TRBV28 | CASSSGITEAFF | TGTGCCAGCAGTTCGGGAATCACTGAAGCTTTCTTT
. | TRBJ1-5 | . | TRBV28 | CASRLGHYSNQPQHF | TGTGCCAGCAGACTGGGACATTATAGCAATCAGCCCCAGCATTTT
. | TRBJ2-5 | TRBD1 | TRBV10-3 | CAIRGQGRGDETQYF | TGTGCCATCAGAGGACAGGGAAGGGGTGACGAGACCCAGTACTTC
once | TRBJ2-7 | . | TRBV14 | CASSQDISPGYSYEQYF | TGTGCCAGCAGCCAAGATATCAGCCCGGGTTACTCCTACGAGCAGTACTTC
. | TRBJ2-7 | TRBD1 | TRBV28 | CASSTWTGPSYEQYF | TGTGCCAGCAGTACTTGGACAGGGCCCTCCTACGAGCAGTACTTC
. | TRBJ2-7 | . | TRBV30 | CAWSFRDIHEQYF | TGTGCCTGGAGCTTTCGTGACATCCACGAGCAGTACTTC
. | TRBJ1-2 | TRBD1 | TRBV19 | CASGRNLGQEGGYTF | TGTGCCAGTGGTCGGAACTTGGGACAGGAGGGTGGCTACACCTTC
. | TRBJ2-1 | . | TRBV7-9 | CASSLLATINNEQFF | TGTGCCAGCAGCTTACTAGCCACAATTAACAATGAGCAGTTCTTC
. | TRBJ2-7 | . | TRBV11-2 | CASSLDSGLTYEQYF | TGTGCCAGCAGCTTAGATTCCGGGCTGACCTACGAGCAGTACTTC
. | TRBJ2-3 | . | TRBV21-1 | CASSPSGTSGSKVNTQYF | TGTGCCAGCAGCCCCTCCGGGACTAGCGGGAGTAAGGTGAATACGCAGTATTTT
. | TRBJ2-1 | TRBD2 | TRBV7-3 | CASSPGRGGSYNEQFF | TGTGCCAGCAGCCCTGGTCGGGGGGGCTCCTACAATGAGCAGTTCTTC
. | TRBJ2-7 | TRBD1 | TRBV6-5 | CASSTGTGSSYEQYF | TGTGCCAGCAGTACCGGGACAGGGAGCTCCTACGAGCAGTACTTC
. | TRBJ2-3 | TRBD1 | TRBV18 | CASSPTGGSTDTQYF | TGTGCCAGCTCACCCACAGGGGGTAGCACAGATACGCAGTATTTT
. | TRBJ1-1 | . | TRBV19 | CASQRGDTEAFF | TGTGCCAGTCAAAGGGGGGACACTGAAGCTTTCTTT
. | TRBJ1-3 | TRBD1 | TRBV28 | CASSPETGRWNTIYF | TGTGCCAGCAGCCCGGAGACAGGGCGGTGGAACACCATATATTTT
. | TRBJ2-1 | . | TRBV7-3 | CASSVSGSYNEQFF | TGTGCCAGCAGCGTTAGCGGCTCCTACAATGAGCAGTTCTTC
. | TRBJ2-1 | TRBD2 | TRBV18 | CASSPLTSGGAGEQFF | TGTGCCAGCTCACCCTTGACTAGCGGGGGGGCAGGTGAGCAGTTCTTC
. | TRBJ1-1 | TRBD1 | TRBV19 | CASSPGQGARFSEAFF | TGTGCCAGTAGCCCGGGACAGGGGGCAAGGTTCTCTGAAGCTTTCTTT
. | TRBJ2-2 | . | TRBV10-1 | CASSEVRGESRTGELFF | TGCGCCAGCAGCGAGGTAAGGGGGGAGTCTCGCACCGGGGAGCTGTTTTTT
. | TRBJ1-5 | . | TRBV19 | CASSIHDYQPQHF | TGTGCCAGTAGTATCCATGATTATCAGCCCCAGCATTTT
. | TRBJ1-5 | TRBD1 | TRBV10-1 | CASRADRGGFCQPQHF | TGCGCCAGCAGGGCAGACAGGGGCGGCTTTTGTCAGCCCCAGCATTTT
. | TRBJ2-3 | . | TRBV6-1 | CASTVMESGDTQYF | TGTGCCAGCACCGTAATGGAGTCCGGAGATACGCAGTATTTT
. | TRBJ2-1 | . | TRBV6-5 | CASSPAHNEQFF | TGTGCCAGCAGTCCGGCCCACAATGAGCAGTTCTTC
. | TRBJ2-1 | . | TRBV6-5 | CASSSAGTSYNEQFF | TGTGCCAGCAGTTCCGCCGGGACTTCATACAATGAGCAGTTCTTC
. | TRBJ2-1 | TRBD2 | TRBV7-7 | CASSLGTSGGARKNEQFF | TGTGCTAGCAGCTTAGGGACTAGCGGGGGGGCAAGAAAAAATGAGCAGTTCTTC
. | TRBJ2-2 | . | TRBV18 | CASSSFNDRGTGELFF | TGTGCCAGCTCAAGCTTCAACGACCGGGGCACCGGGGAGCTGTTTTTT
. | TRBJ1-1 | . | TRBV19 | CASSRYTEAFF | TGTGCCAGTAGTAGGTACACTGAAGCTTTCTTT
. | TRBJ2-7 | . | TRBV9 | CASSPNREPNYEQYF | TGTGCCAGCAGCCCAAACAGGGAGCCGAATTACGAGCAGTACTTC
. | TRBJ2-7 | TRBD1 | TRBV5-1 | CASSEWDSSYEQYF | TGCGCCAGCAGCGAATGGGACAGCTCCTACGAGCAGTACTTC
. | TRBJ2-7 | . | TRBV19 | CASSLGQYYEQYF | TGTGCCAGTAGCCTCGGACAGTACTACGAGCAGTACTTC
. | TRBJ2-6 | . | TRBV5-1 | CASTGLAGANVLTF | TGCGCCAGTACAGGGTTGGCTGGGGCCAACGTCCTGACTTTC
once | TRBJ2-3 | . | TRBV11-2 | CASSWRRSTDTQYF | TGTGCCAGCAGCTGGAGGAGGAGCACAGATACGCAGTATTTT
. | TRBJ2-7 | . | TRBV29-1 | CSVDQTDEQYF | TGCAGCGTTGACCAAACCGACGAGCAGTACTTC
. | TRBJ2-4 | . | TRBV7-2 | CASSLEGSGGKNIQYF | TGTGCCAGCAGCTTAGAGGGAAGCGGTGGGAAAAACATTCAGTACTTC
. | TRBJ1-1 | . | TRBV10-2 | CASSETQMNTEAFF | TGCGCCAGCAGTGAAACTCAGATGAACACTGAAGCTTTCTTT
. | TRBJ1-1 | . | TRBV6-5 | CASRSPTVNTEAFF | TGTGCCAGCAGATCCCCGACGGTGAACACTGAAGCTTTCTTT
. | TRBJ2-1 | TRBD2 | TRBV18 | CASSSGLASGYNEQFF | TGTGCCAGCTCATCAGGACTAGCGAGTGGCTACAATGAGCAGTTCTTC
. | TRBJ2-3 | TRBD2 | TRBV7-9 | CASNPTSGRSADTQYF | TGTGCCAGCAACCCGACTAGCGGGAGAAGCGCAGATACGCAGTATTTT
. | TRBJ1-5 | TRBD1 | TRBV19 | CASRPRDRGGLSNQPQHF | TGTGCCAGTAGGCCCCGGGACAGGGGAGGTTTGAGCAATCAGCCCCAGCATTTT
. | TRBJ2-7 | . | TRBV6-6 | CASSSFRTSSYEQYF | TGTGCCAGCAGTTCGTTCCGAACCTCCTCCTACGAGCAGTACTTC
. | TRBJ1-1 | TRBD1 | TRBV4-1 | CASSPGTVTEAFF | TGCGCCAGCAGCCCCGGGACAGTGACTGAAGCTTTCTTT
few | TRBJ2-7 | . | TRBV28 | CASSFPGEQYF | TGTGCCAGCAGTTTCCCGGGCGAGCAGTACTTC
. | TRBJ2-5 | . | TRBV11-2 | CASSSHPGHQETQYF | TGTGCCAGCAGCTCTCATCCGGGACACCAAGAGACCCAGTACTTC
. | TRBJ2-4 | TRBD2 | TRBV7-2 | CASSLLSGLAGKANIQYF | TGTGCCAGCAGCTTATTATCCGGCCTAGCGGGAAAAGCAAACATTCAGTACTTC
. | TRBJ1-5 | TRBD1 | TRBV6-5 | CASSPDRGSNQPQHF | TGTGCCAGCAGCCCCGACAGGGGAAGCAATCAGCCCCAGCATTTT
. | TRBJ2-3 | TRBD2 | TRBV6-5 | CASRTSGTTDTQYF | TGTGCCAGCAGGACTAGCGGGACTACAGATACGCAGTATTTT
. | TRBJ1-2 | . | TRBV18 | CASSFSLGDYGYTF | TGTGCCAGCTCATTCTCCCTGGGGGACTATGGCTACACCTTC
. | TRBJ2-4 | . | TRBV5-1 | CASRQLGALAKNIQYF | TGCGCCAGCCGACAACTAGGGGCTCTAGCCAAAAACATTCAGTACTTC
. | TRBJ2-2 | TRBD2 | TRBV11-3 | CASSLAVTSGGITGELFF | TGTGCCAGCAGCTTAGCGGTGACTAGCGGGGGGATCACCGGGGAGCTGTTTTTT
. | TRBJ2-7 | . | TRBV28 | CASNQRSGRIYEQYF | TGTGCCAGCAACCAAAGGTCGGGGCGGATCTACGAGCAGTACTTC
. | TRBJ1-2 | TRBD1 | TRBV19 | CASSLNRDRGDYGYTF | TGTGCCAGTAGTCTTAACCGGGACAGGGGCGACTATGGCTACACCTTC